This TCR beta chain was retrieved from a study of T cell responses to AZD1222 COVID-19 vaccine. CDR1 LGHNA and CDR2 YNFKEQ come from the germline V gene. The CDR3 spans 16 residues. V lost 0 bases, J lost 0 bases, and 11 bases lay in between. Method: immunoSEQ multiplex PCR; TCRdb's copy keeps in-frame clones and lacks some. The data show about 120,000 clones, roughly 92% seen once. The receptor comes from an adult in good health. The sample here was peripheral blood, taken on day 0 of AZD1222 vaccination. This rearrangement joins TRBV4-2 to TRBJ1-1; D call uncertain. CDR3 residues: CASSQDDQLMNTEAFF. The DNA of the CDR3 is TGTGCCAGCAGCCAAGACGACCAGCTTATGAACACTGAAGCTTTCTTT.